Shown below are 18 T cell receptor beta chains from a single sample sequenced in a study of Ad26.COV2.S vaccination and SARS-CoV-2 variants. Clones were read by immunoSEQ multiplex PCR, and TCRdb kept only the in-frame ones, dropping some. There are approximately 400,000 clones in the sample; around 84% occur only once, and about 3.3% lies in the top ten. Treatment described: some 20 received Ad26.COV2.S at low or high dose, single or two shots; about 5 received placebo; per-sample allocation not given. Sampling occurred on day 63 after the first vaccine or placebo injection. The sequencing used peripheral blood, collected in a trial of Ad26.COV2.S vaccine versus placebo. These receptors were obtained from a person between 18 and 65 years old who received the Ad26.COV2.S COVID-19 vaccine or a placebo.

This chain uses TRBV6-1 with TRBJ2-4, with D unclear. Germline loops: CDR1 MNHNS, CDR2 SASEGT. Trimming pared 3 bases from V and 0 bases from J, leaving 3 bases between. This CDR3 comprises 13 residues. The CDR3 sequence: CASSEVAKNIQYF. The DNA of the CDR3 is TGTGCCAGCAGTGAGGTAGCCAAAAACATTCAGTACTTC.

V usage is TRBV18 and J usage is TRBJ1-6; 7 bases fit TRBD1. Trimming at V came to 5 bases and at J to 5 bases, leaving 6 bases not matched to a gene. This CDR3 region has 15 residues. Germline CDR1 and CDR2: KGHSH and LQKENI. In DNA, the CDR3 is TGTGCCAGCTCAGAAACACAGGGGCATAATTCACCCCTCCACTTT. Translating gives CASSETQGHNSPLHF. Based on the CDR3 plus reference TRBV18 and TRBJ1-6, the full variable domain is NAGVMQNPRHLVRRRGQEARLRCSPMKGHSHVYWYRQLPEEGLKFMVYLQKENIIDESGMPKERFSAEFPKEGPSILRIQQVVRGDSAAYFCASSETQGHNSPLHFGNGTRLTVT.

The chain links TRBV6-5 to TRBJ1-2; D remains ambiguous. The V end lost 5 bases, the J end lost 4 bases, and 11 bases lay between the germline ends. The CDR3 spans 13 residues. Germline-derived CDR1 and CDR2 are MNHEY and SVGAGI. The CDR3 nucleotides are TGTGCCAGCAGTCGCCACGGATCCTATGGCTACACCTTC. Protein: CASSRHGSYGYTF.

The chain employs TRBV6-2 or TRBV6-3 and TRBJ1-2, with D possibly matching TRBD1 (5 bases). The germline V gene has CDR1 MNHEY and CDR2 SVGEGT. This CDR3 region has 14 residues. V lost 3 bases, J lost 4 bases, and 12 bases lay in between. The DNA of the CDR3 is TGTGCCAGCAGTTATGCTGGGGACGGCTATGGCTACACCTTC. Its protein product is CASSYAGDGYGYTF.

The rearrangement links TRBV20-1 to TRBJ1-4, with TRBD1 matching 9 bases. The germline V gene encodes CDR1 DFQATT and CDR2 SNEGSKA (reference sequence). There are 11 residues in the CDR3. DNA of the CDR3: TGCGGAGGACAGGGGAATGAAAAACTGTTTTTT. This gives the protein CGGQGNEKLFF.

This clone was observed a handful of times. V gene TRBV5-1 combines with J gene TRBJ1-3, with 7 positions matching TRBD1. The trim removed 0 bases at V and 4 bases at J, leaving 1 base unmatched. The germline CDR1 and CDR2 sequences are SGHRS and YFSETQ. This CDR3 spans 14 amino acids. The CDR3 DNA follows: TGCGCCAGCAGCTTGGCGACAGGGGGAAACACCATATATTTT. It encodes CASSLATGGNTIYF. Together with reference TRBV5-1 and TRBJ1-3, the CDR3 gives the full variable domain: KAGVTQTPRYLIKTRGQQVTLSCSPISGHRSVSWYQQTPGQGLQFLFEYFSETQRNKGNFPGRFSGRQFSNSRSEMNVSTLELGDSALYLCASSLATGGNTIYFGEGSWLTVV.

This clone occurred a few times. This sequence joins TRBV4-1 and TRBJ1-2, with D unresolved. CDR3 length: 12 residues. CDR1 is MGHRA and CDR2 is YSYEKL in the germline V gene. V shed 0 bases and J shed 6 bases, with 5 bases lying between them. The CDR3 is CASSQENHGYTF. CDR3 DNA sequence: TGCGCCAGCAGCCAAGAGAACCATGGCTACACCTTC.

The chain is built from TRBV6-1 and TRBJ1-1; D call uncertain. The CDR3 runs 16 residues. V was shortened by 4 bases and J by 5 bases, with 20 bases between the two germline ends. Germline V gene data show CDR1 as MNHNS and CDR2 as SASEGT. CDR3 sequence (DNA): TGTGCCAGCAGTGGAGGTAAGACCGGGTGGTATACTGAAGCTTTCTTT. The encoded protein is CASSGGKTGWYTEAFF.

The chain carries TRBV7-2 and TRBJ1-6; a weak D match, TRBD1 (5 bases). Germline CDR1 and CDR2: SGHTA and FQGNSA. Trimming cost V 3 bases and J 6 bases, with 12 bases left between them. The CDR3 runs 15 residues. CDR3 nucleotide sequence: TGTGCCAGCAGCTTCCAGGGTACCGTTAATTCACCCCTCCACTTT. Its protein product is CASSFQGTVNSPLHF.

The chain has TRBV29-1 and TRBJ1-1; 9 nucleotides match TRBD1. Losses at the gene ends were 6 bases for V and 0 bases for J; bases not matched to a gene: 5. This CDR3 is built from 14 residues. The germline V gene encodes CDR1 SQVTM and CDR2 ANQGSEA. The CDR3 sequence is CSVSRDRVNTEAFF. For the CDR3, the DNA is TGCAGCGTGTCAAGGGACAGGGTGAACACTGAAGCTTTCTTT.

The chain has TRBV14 and TRBJ2-1; TRBD2 might be the D (6 bases). The V end lost 1 base, the J end lost 0 bases, and 10 bases lay between the germline ends. The CDR3 runs 16 residues. Germline CDR1 is SGHDN and CDR2 is FVKESK. CDR3 in DNA: TGTGCCAGCAGCCAAGGCAAGACTAGCTCCTACAATGAGCAGTTCTTC. Residues: CASSQGKTSSYNEQFF.

This chain uses TRBV12-3 or TRBV12-4 with TRBJ2-2, with D tentatively TRBD1 or TRBD2 (5 bases each). The CDR3 consists of 13 residues. Trimming pared 7 bases from V and 7 bases from J, leaving 13 bases between. CDR3 protein: CASTYGARGELFF. In nucleotides, the CDR3 is TGTGCCAGCACCTACGGGGCACGCGGGGAGCTGTTTTTT.

The J gene is TRBJ1-5, the V gene TRBV4-3; a possible D gene is TRBD1 (6 bases). This CDR3 has 13 amino acids. The germline CDR1 and CDR2 sequences are LGHNA and YSLEER. Trimming left V 0 bases short and J 9 bases short, with 9 bases between. Here the CDR3 reads CASSQERGGPQHF. Here the CDR3 DNA reads TGCGCCAGCAGCCAAGAGAGGGGGGGGCCCCAGCATTTT.

The rearrangement joins TRBV5-1 to TRBJ2-3, with no clear D. Trimming pared 0 bases from V and 6 bases from J, leaving 8 bases between. The CDR3 length is 13 residues. Germline V CDR1 and CDR2: SGHRS, YFSETQ. CDR3 coding DNA: TGCGCCAGCAGCTTGGACCCGAGGGATACGCAGTATTTT. Residues: CASSLDPRDTQYF.

This chain uses TRBV5-1 with TRBJ2-3, with 7 bases identical to TRBD2. The ends lost 0 bases at V and 2 bases at J; junction bases unmatched: 15. From germline, CDR1 is SGHRS and CDR2 YFSETQ. This CDR3 has 19 residues. This chain's CDR3 is CASSLAERGGFKFTDTQYF. CDR3 nucleotide sequence: TGCGCCAGCAGCTTGGCCGAGAGGGGAGGGTTCAAGTTCACAGATACGCAGTATTTT. Full variable domain (rest looked up from reference TRBV5-1 and TRBJ2-3): KAGVTQTPRYLIKTRGQQVTLSCSPISGHRSVSWYQQTPGQGLQFLFEYFSETQRNKGNFPGRFSGRQFSNSRSEMNVSTLELGDSALYLCASSLAERGGFKFTDTQYFGPGTRLTVL.

This chain uses TRBV3-1 (or the pseudogene TRBV3-2) with TRBJ2-1; 9 bases agree with TRBD2. This CDR3 spans 19 amino acids. Germline CDR1 and CDR2: LGHDT and YNNKEL (reference sequence). The ends lost 1 base at V and 7 bases at J; junction bases unmatched: 17. The CDR3 loop reads CASSQGPGVREGRRNEQFF. CDR3 DNA: TGTGCCAGCAGCCAAGGCCCGGGAGTGCGGGAGGGACGGAGGAATGAGCAGTTCTTC.

The chain joins TRBV19 to TRBJ1-5; perhaps TRBD1 as D (5 bases). Trimming stripped 1 base from V and 2 bases from J, with 9 bases between. The CDR3 length is 15 residues. CDR1 is LNHDA, CDR2 SQIVND, per germline (reference sequence). CDR3 protein: CASSIGGTGNQPQHF. As DNA, the CDR3 is TGTGCCAGTAGTATAGGCGGGACCGGCAATCAGCCCCAGCATTTT.

Note on this clone: The same CDR3 is also encoded by other DNA sequences in this sample. This CDR3 reads CASSFAGSYEQYF. In nucleotides, the CDR3 is TGTGCCAGCAGCTTTGCAGGGTCCTACGAGCAGTACTTC. The V call is TRBV5-4, the J call TRBJ2-7; D perhaps matches TRBD1 (5 bases). The V gene lost 2 bases and the J gene lost 1 base, with 7 bases spanning the gap. The CDR3 is 13 amino acids. The germline V gene has CDR1 SGHNT and CDR2 YYREEE (reference sequence).